This entry lists 5 T cell receptor beta chains sequenced from one sample in a study of neoadjuvant anti-PD-1 for oral cavity cancer. Clones were sequenced by immunoSEQ multiplex PCR, and TCRdb holds only the in-frame ones, with some missing. The top ten hold approximately 3% of the sample, which has tens of thousands of clones, around four fifths seen once. Specimen: PBMCs, collected before nivolumab (anti-PD-1) treatment. These receptors were obtained from a person aged 35-79 years with oral cavity squamous cell carcinoma.

In this sample, this clone turned up once. The chain carries TRBV6-5 and TRBJ2-1; 10 bases line up with TRBD1. The germline gives CDR1 MNHEY, CDR2 SVGAGI. This CDR3 region has 15 residues. Unmatched junction bases numbered 7, after V lost 5 bases and J lost 6 bases. CDR3 nucleotide sequence: TGTGCCAGCAGTAGGGGACAGGGGATTTCCAATGAGCAGTTCTTC. Its translation: CASSRGQGISNEQFF.

This clone was observed a few times. The V call is TRBV19, the J call TRBJ1-5; no clear D. There are 14 residues in the CDR3. V lost 3 bases, J lost 1 base, and 7 bases lay in between. The germline gives CDR1 LNHDA, CDR2 SQIVND (reference sequence). The CDR3 sequence is CASSIERSNQPQHF. In DNA form, the CDR3 reads TGTGCCAGTAGTATCGAACGGAGCAATCAGCCCCAGCATTTT.

This clone was observed a handful of times. In DNA, the CDR3 is TGTGCCAGCAGCTTGGACAGGGGAGAAGGCTACACCTTC. This codes for CASSLDRGEGYTF. This sequence joins TRBV5-8 and TRBJ1-2; TRBD1 matches at 7 bases. The length of the CDR3 is 13 residues. V was clipped by 0 bases and J by 8 bases; unmatched bases: 4. From germline, CDR1 is SGHTS and CDR2 YDEGEE.

The chain links TRBV10-1 to TRBJ2-5; no firm D call. This CDR3 has 13 residues. The V and J ends lost 6 bases and 2 bases respectively, with 10 bases between them. Germline loops: CDR1 WNHNN, CDR2 SYGVQD (reference sequence). CDR3 DNA: TGCGCCAGCAGCGGAGCCAGTCAAGAGACCCAGTACTTC. It codes for CASSGASQETQYF.

The rearrangement uses TRBV7-8 and TRBJ1-2; 9 nucleotides agree with TRBD1. J was trimmed by 0 bases and V by 5 bases; bases with no gene match: 19. Germline V gene lookup returns CDR1 SGHVS and CDR2 FQNEAQ. CDR3 length: 20 residues. The CDR3: CASSPQRLGTGLLPNYGYTF. CDR3 in DNA: TGTGCCAGCAGCCCACAACGGCTCGGGACAGGGTTGTTGCCTAACTATGGCTACACCTTC. Based on the CDR3 plus reference TRBV7-8 and TRBJ1-2, the full variable domain is GAGVSQSPRYKVAKRGQDVALRCDPISGHVSLFWYQQALGQGPEFLTYFQNEAQLDKSGLPSDRFFAERPEGSVSTLKIQRTQQEDSAVYLCASSPQRLGTGLLPNYGYTFGSGTRLTVV.